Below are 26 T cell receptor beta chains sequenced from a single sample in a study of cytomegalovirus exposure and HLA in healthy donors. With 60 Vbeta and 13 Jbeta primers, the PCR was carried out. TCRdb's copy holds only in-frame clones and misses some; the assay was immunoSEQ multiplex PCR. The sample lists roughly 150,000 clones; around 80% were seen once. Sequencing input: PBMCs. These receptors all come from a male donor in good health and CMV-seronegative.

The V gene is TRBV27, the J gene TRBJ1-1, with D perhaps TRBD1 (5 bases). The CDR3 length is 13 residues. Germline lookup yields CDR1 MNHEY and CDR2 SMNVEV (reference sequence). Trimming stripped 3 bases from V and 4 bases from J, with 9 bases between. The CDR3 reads CASSFREGTEAFF. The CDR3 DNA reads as TGTGCCAGCAGTTTCAGGGAGGGCACTGAAGCTTTCTTT.

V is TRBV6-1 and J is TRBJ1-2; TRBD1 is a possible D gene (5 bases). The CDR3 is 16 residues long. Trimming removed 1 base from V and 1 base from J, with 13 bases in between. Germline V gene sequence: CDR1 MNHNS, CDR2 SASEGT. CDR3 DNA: TGTGCCAGCAGTGAAGGTTCGGGACTCGTTAACTATGGCTACACCTTC. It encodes CASSEGSGLVNYGYTF.

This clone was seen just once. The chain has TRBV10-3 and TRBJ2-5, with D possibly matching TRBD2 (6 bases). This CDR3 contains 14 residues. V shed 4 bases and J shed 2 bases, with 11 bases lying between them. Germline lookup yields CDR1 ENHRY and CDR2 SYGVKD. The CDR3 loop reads CAISATSRQETQYF. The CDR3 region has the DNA TGTGCCATCAGTGCTACTAGCCGTCAAGAGACCCAGTACTTC.

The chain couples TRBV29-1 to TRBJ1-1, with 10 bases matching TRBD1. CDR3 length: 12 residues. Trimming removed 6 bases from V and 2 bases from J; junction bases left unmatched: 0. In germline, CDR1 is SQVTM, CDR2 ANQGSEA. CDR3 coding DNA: TGCAGCGTGACAGGGGGCAACACTGAAGCTTTCTTT. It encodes CSVTGGNTEAFF.

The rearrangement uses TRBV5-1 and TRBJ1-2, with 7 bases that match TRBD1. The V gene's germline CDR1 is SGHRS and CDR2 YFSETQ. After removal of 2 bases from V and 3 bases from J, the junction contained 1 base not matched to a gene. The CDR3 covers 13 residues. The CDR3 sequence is CASSLTGDYGYTF. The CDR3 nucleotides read TGCGCCAGCAGCTTAACAGGGGACTATGGCTACACCTTC.

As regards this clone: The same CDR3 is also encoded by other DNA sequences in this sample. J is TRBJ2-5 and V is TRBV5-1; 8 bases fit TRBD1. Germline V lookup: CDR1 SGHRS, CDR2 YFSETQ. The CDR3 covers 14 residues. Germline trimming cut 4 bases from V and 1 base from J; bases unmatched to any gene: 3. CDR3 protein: CASSRGQGQETQYF. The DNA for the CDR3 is TGCGCCAGCAGCCGTGGACAGGGCCAAGAGACCCAGTACTTC.

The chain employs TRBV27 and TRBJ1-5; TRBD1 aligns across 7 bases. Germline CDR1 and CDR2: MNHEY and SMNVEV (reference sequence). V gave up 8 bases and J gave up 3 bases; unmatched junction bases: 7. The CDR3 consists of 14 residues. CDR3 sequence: CASGNRGFNQPQHF. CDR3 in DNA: TGTGCCAGCGGTAACAGGGGCTTCAATCAGCCCCAGCATTTT.

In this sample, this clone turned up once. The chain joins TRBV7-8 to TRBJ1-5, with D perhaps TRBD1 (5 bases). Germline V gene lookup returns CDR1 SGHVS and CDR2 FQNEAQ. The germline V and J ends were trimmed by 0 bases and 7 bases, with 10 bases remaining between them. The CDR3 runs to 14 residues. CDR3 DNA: TGTGCCAGCAGCTTAGCGCAGGGTGAGCAGCCCCAGCATTTT. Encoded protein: CASSLAQGEQPQHF.

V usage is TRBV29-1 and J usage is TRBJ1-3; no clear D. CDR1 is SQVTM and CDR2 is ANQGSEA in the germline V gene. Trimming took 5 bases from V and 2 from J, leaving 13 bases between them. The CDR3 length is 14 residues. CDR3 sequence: CSVSDQDPGNTIYF. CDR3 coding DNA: TGCAGCGTTTCGGATCAGGATCCTGGAAACACCATATATTTT.

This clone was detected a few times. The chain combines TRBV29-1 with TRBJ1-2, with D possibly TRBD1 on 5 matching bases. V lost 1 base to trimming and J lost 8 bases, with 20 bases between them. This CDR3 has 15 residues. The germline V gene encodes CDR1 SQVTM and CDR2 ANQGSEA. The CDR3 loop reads CSVEVAPRGSWGYTF. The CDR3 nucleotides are TGCAGCGTTGAAGTTGCTCCTAGGGGTTCCTGGGGCTACACCTTC.

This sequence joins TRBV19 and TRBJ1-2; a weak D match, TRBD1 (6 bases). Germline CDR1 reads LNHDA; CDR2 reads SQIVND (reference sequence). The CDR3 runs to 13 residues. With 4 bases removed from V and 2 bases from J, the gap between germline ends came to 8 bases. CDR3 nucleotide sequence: TGTGCCAGTAGTAACAGGGCGAACTATGGCTACACCTTC. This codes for CASSNRANYGYTF.

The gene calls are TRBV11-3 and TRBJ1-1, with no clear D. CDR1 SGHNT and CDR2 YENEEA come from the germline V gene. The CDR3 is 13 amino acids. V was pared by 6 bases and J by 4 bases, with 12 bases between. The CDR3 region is CASSHRGSTEAFF. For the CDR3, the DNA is TGTGCCAGCAGTCACCGTGGTAGCACTGAAGCTTTCTTT. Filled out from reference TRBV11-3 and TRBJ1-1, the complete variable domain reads EAGVVQSPRYKIIEKKQPVAFWCNPISGHNTLYWYLQNLGQGPELLIRYENEEAVDDSQLPKDRFSAERLKGVDSTLKIQPAELGDSAVYLCASSHRGSTEAFFGQGTRLTVV.

CDR3 bases: TGTGCCAGCAGTGGGAGGGGCTCTGGGGCCAACGTCCTGACTTTC. Translation gives CASSGRGSGANVLTF. This chain links TRBV25-1 with TRBJ2-6, with a tentative D call TRBD2 (6 bases). This CDR3 is 15 amino acids long. Germline V gene sequence: CDR1 MGHDK, CDR2 SYGVNS. Trimming left V 4 bases short and J 0 bases short, with 7 bases between.

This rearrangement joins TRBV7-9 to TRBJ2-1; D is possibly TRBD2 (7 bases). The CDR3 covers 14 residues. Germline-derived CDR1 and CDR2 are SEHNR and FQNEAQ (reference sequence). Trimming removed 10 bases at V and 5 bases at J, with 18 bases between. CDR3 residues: CATLMAGANNEQFF. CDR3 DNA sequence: TGTGCCACCCTGATGGCGGGGGCTAACAATGAGCAGTTCTTC.

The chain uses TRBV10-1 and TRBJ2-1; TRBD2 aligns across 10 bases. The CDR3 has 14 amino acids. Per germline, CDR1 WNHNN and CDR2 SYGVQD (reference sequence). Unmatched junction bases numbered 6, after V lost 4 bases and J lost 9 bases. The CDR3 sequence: CASSAASGGGEQFF. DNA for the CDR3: TGCGCCAGCAGTGCGGCTAGCGGGGGCGGTGAGCAGTTCTTC.

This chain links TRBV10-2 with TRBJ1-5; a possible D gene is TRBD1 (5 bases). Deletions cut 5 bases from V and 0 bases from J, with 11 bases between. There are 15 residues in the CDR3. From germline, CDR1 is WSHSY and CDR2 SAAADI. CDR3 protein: CASSPGRHSNQPQHF. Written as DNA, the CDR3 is TGCGCCAGCAGTCCAGGGAGGCATAGCAATCAGCCCCAGCATTTT.

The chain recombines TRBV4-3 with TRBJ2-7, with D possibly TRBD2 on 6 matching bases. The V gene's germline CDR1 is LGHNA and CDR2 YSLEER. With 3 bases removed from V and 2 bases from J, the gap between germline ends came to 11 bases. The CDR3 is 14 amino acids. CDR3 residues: CASSQRTGAYEQYF. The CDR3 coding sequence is TGCGCCAGCAGCCAGCGGACGGGGGCCTACGAGCAGTACTTC.

In nucleotides, the CDR3 is TGTGCCAGCAGACGGCAGGGGGGGAACACTGAAGCTTTCTTT. This codes for CASRRQGGNTEAFF. V usage is TRBV6-1 and J usage is TRBJ1-1; 7 bases align to TRBD1. In germline, CDR1 is MNHNS, CDR2 SASEGT. The CDR3 covers 14 residues. The J segment lost 1 base and the V segment lost 6 bases, leaving 5 bases of the junction unmatched.

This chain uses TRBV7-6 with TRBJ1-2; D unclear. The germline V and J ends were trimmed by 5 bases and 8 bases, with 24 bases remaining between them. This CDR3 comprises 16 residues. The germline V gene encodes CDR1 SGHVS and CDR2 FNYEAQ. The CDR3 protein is CASSPAGFRVSDGYTF. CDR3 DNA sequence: TGTGCCAGCAGCCCAGCGGGCTTTAGGGTATCTGACGGCTACACCTTC.

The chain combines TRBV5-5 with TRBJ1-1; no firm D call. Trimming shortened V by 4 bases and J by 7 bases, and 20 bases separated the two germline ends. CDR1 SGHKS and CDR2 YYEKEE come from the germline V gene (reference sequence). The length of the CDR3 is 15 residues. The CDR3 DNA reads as TGTGCCAGCAGCAATGAGGACCTTAAGCGGGGTGAAGCTTTCTTT. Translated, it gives CASSNEDLKRGEAFF.

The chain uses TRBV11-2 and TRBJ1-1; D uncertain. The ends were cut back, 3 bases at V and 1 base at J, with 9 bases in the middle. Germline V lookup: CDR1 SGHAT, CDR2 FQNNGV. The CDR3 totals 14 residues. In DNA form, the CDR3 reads TGTGCCAGCAGCTTGGCCAGACAGAACACTGAAGCTTTCTTT. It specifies CASSLARQNTEAFF.

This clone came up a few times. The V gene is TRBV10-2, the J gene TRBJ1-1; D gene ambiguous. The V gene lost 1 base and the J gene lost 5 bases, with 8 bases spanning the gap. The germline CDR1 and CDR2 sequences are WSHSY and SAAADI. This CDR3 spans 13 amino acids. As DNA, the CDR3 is TGCGCCAGCAGTGAGTTCCAGCGGACTGAAGCTTTCTTT. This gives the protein CASSEFQRTEAFF.

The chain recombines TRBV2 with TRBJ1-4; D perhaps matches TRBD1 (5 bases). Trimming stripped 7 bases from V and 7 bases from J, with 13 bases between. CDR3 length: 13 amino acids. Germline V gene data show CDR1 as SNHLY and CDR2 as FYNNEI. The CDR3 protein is CASTLSGGEKLFF. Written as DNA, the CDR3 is TGTGCCAGCACCCTATCGGGGGGTGAAAAACTGTTTTTT.

CDR3 DNA: TGTGCCAGCAGCTCACGGACTAGCGGGGCGTACAATGAGCAGTTCTTC. Translated, it gives CASSSRTSGAYNEQFF. The chain recombines TRBV9 with TRBJ2-1; 12 nucleotides line up with TRBD2. V shed 4 bases, J shed 4 bases, and the junction held 6 bases outside the gene matches. In germline, CDR1 is SGDLS, CDR2 YYNGEE. CDR3 size: 16 residues.

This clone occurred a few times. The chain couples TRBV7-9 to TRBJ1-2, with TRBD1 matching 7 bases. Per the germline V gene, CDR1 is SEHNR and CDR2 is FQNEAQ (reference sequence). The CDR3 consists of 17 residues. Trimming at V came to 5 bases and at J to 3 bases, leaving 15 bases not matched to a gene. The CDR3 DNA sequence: TGTGCCAGCAGCGGGCCGGGACAGCCGTTCCGGGACTATGGCTACACCTTC. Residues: CASSGPGQPFRDYGYTF.

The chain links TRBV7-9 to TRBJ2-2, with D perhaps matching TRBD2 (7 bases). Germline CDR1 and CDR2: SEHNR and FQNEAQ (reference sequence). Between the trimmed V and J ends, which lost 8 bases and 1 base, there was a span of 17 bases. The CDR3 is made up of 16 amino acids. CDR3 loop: CASENRGAGNTGELFF. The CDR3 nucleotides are TGTGCCAGCGAAAATCGGGGGGCGGGGAACACCGGGGAGCTGTTTTTT.